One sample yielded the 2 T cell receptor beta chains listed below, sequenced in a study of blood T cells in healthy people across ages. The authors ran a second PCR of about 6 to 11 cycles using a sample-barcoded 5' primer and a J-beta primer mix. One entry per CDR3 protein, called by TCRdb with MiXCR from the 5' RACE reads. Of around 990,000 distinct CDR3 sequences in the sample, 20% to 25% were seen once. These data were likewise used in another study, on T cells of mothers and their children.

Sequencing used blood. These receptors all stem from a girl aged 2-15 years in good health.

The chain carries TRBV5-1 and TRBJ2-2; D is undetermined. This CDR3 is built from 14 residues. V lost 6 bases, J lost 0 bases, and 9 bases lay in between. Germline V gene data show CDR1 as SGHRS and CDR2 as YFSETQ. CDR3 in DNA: TGCGCCAGCAATTACGAGTCGAACACCGGGGAGCTGTTTTTT. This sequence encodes CASNYESNTGELFF.

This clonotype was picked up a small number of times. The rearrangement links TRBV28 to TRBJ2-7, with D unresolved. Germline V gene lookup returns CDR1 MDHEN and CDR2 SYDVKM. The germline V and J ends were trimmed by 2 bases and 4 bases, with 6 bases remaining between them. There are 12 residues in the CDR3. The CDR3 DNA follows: TGTGCCAGCAGTTTAATCCGGTACGAGCAGTACTTC. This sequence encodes CASSLIRYEQYF.